This entry lists 21 T cell receptor beta chains sequenced from one sample in a study of Ad26.COV2.S vaccination and SARS-CoV-2 variants. Documented treatment: around 19 received Ad26.COV2.S at low or high dose, single or two shots; about 5 received placebo; per-sample allocation not given. Samples analyzed were those drawn on day 63 after the first vaccine or placebo injection. Generated by immunoSEQ multiplex PCR, the TCRdb table keeps only in-frame clones and is missing some. The sample carries about 410,000 clones, roughly nine tenths recorded once. Sequenced material: peripheral blood, taken in a trial of Ad26.COV2.S vaccine versus placebo. The receptors were gathered from a person aged 18-65 years who received the Ad26.COV2.S COVID-19 vaccine or a placebo.

V is TRBV3-1 (or the pseudogene TRBV3-2) and J is TRBJ2-1, with TRBD1 matching over 7 bases. The germline gives CDR1 LGHDT, CDR2 YNNKEL (reference sequence). The CDR3 runs to 15 residues. V lost 4 bases, J lost 7 bases, and 10 bases stayed unmatched. The CDR3 sequence is CASSRDRVRLNEQFF. CDR3 nucleotides: TGTGCCAGCAGCCGAGACAGGGTTAGGTTGAATGAGCAGTTCTTC.

The genes are TRBV6-5 and TRBJ2-3; D is perhaps TRBD1 (6 bases). Germline-derived CDR1 and CDR2 are MNHEY and SVGAGI. V was trimmed by 6 bases and J by 2 bases, leaving 15 bases between them. The CDR3 is 15 amino acids. CDR3 DNA sequence: TGTGCCAGCAGATCCAGGGGCGAACCCACAGATACGCAGTATTTT. Its protein product is CASRSRGEPTDTQYF.

This chain links TRBV6-5 with TRBJ1-2; D may be TRBD1 (6 bases). The CDR3 is 14 amino acids. Germline V gene data show CDR1 as MNHEY and CDR2 as SVGAGI. V lost 6 bases to trimming and J lost 5 bases, with 16 bases between them. The CDR3: CASRDTGNRYGYTF. DNA for the CDR3: TGTGCCAGCAGGGACACAGGGAATCGGTATGGCTACACCTTC.

This sequence joins TRBV3-1 (or the pseudogene TRBV3-2) and TRBJ2-5, with TRBD2 matching over 11 bases. J lost 5 bases, V lost 1 base, and 6 bases had no gene match. The CDR3 consists of 16 residues. The germline CDR1 and CDR2 sequences are LGHDT and YNNKEL (reference sequence). The CDR3 sequence: CASSQVLAGGAETQYF. The CDR3 DNA reads TGTGCCAGCAGCCAAGTTCTAGCGGGGGGAGCGGAGACCCAGTACTTC.

This clone was observed once. This sequence joins TRBV5-1 and TRBJ2-3, with D unresolved. The CDR3 is made up of 14 amino acids. V was pared by 5 bases and J by 4 bases, with 14 bases between. The germline V gene encodes CDR1 SGHRS and CDR2 YFSETQ. The CDR3 spells CASRVARASDTQYF. The DNA for the CDR3 is TGCGCCAGCAGGGTCGCCCGGGCCTCAGATACGCAGTATTTT.

The V and J genes are TRBV7-9 and TRBJ1-4, with 7 bases fitting TRBD1. Losses at the gene ends were 7 bases for V and 3 bases for J; bases not matched to a gene: 14. Per germline, CDR1 SEHNR and CDR2 FQNEAQ (reference sequence). There are 17 residues in the CDR3. CDR3 coding DNA: TGTGCCAGCACATTGGGGGACAGATCCTTCTCTAATGAAAAACTGTTTTTT. Translating gives CASTLGDRSFSNEKLFF.

This sequence joins TRBV27 and TRBJ1-6; a possible D gene is TRBD1 (6 bases). V shed 6 bases and J shed 4 bases, with 7 bases lying between them. The CDR3 contains 13 residues. The germline gives CDR1 MNHEY, CDR2 SMNVEV (reference sequence). The CDR3 DNA follows: TGTGCCAGCAGACAGGGTTATAATTCACCCCTCCACTTT. Translating it yields CASRQGYNSPLHF.

This clone was found a few times. The chain carries TRBV4-3 and TRBJ1-2; no reliable D call. Germline values: CDR1 LGHNA, CDR2 YSLEER. The V and J ends lost 0 bases and 2 bases respectively, with 4 bases between them. The CDR3 is 13 amino acids. DNA of the CDR3: TGCGCCAGCAGCCAAGACGGCAACTATGGCTACACCTTC. Translating gives CASSQDGNYGYTF.

The V call is TRBV11-2, the J call TRBJ1-2; the D is unclear. Germline-derived CDR1 and CDR2 are SGHAT and FQNNGV. Trimming pared 1 base from V and 1 base from J, leaving 10 bases between. This CDR3 comprises 15 residues. The CDR3 DNA reads TGTGCCAGCAGCTTAGGTCGACTGGGTAACTATGGCTACACCTTC. Amino acids: CASSLGRLGNYGYTF.

The chain recombines TRBV6-5 with TRBJ1-6, with D possibly being TRBD1 (5 bases). The CDR3 runs to 15 residues. V gave up 5 bases and J gave up 8 bases, with 16 bases separating them. Germline CDR1 and CDR2: MNHEY and SVGAGI. The CDR3 nucleotides are TGTGCCAGCAGTCCGGCGGCGGGGGGTGATTCACCCCTCCACTTT. Protein sequence: CASSPAAGGDSPLHF.

This sequence joins TRBV29-1 and TRBJ2-7; maybe TRBD1 (6 bases). The length of the CDR3 is 15 residues. CDR1 and CDR2 from the germline V gene are SQVTM and ANQGSEA. V lost 5 bases, J lost 3 bases, and 20 bases lay in between. CDR3 protein: CSVLGGRDTNYEQYF. CDR3 DNA: TGCAGCGTTTTAGGGGGACGCGACACGAACTACGAGCAGTACTTC.

The gene calls are TRBV19 and TRBJ1-1, with TRBD1 identical over 8 bases. Trimming took 5 bases from V and 5 from J; bases not matched to a gene: 10. Germline V CDR1 and CDR2: LNHDA, SQIVND (reference sequence). This CDR3 region has 15 residues. The CDR3 region has the DNA TGTGCCAGTAGTCCCATTACAGGGGGAATAACTGAAGCTTTCTTT. Its protein product is CASSPITGGITEAFF.

The J gene is TRBJ2-5, the V gene TRBV29-1, with D perhaps matching TRBD2 (6 bases). The CDR3 sequence is 10 residues long. V gave up 7 bases and J gave up 5 bases, with 8 bases separating them. Germline-derived CDR1 and CDR2 are SQVTM and ANQGSEA. This CDR3 is CSGGRETQYF. CDR3 bases: TGCAGCGGTGGGAGGGAGACCCAGTACTTC. Filled out from reference TRBV29-1 and TRBJ2-5, the complete variable domain reads SAVISQKPSRDICQRGTSLTIQCQVDSQVTMMFWYRQQPGQSLTLIATANQGSEATYESGFVIDKFPISRPNLTFSTLTVSNMSPEDSSIYLCSGGRETQYFGPGTRLLVL.

This sequence joins TRBV3-1 (or the pseudogene TRBV3-2) and TRBJ1-2; no clear D gene. Trimming cost V 0 bases and J 5 bases, with 16 bases left between them. The CDR3 sequence is 16 residues long. CDR1 LGHDT and CDR2 YNNKEL come from the germline V gene (reference sequence). CDR3 amino acids: CASSQDSAWSPYGYTF. The CDR3 nucleotides read TGTGCCAGCAGCCAAGATTCCGCCTGGTCACCATATGGCTACACCTTC.

Written as DNA, the CDR3 is TGTGCCAGCAGTTACAGGGGGATCCGAGAGACCCAGTACTTC. Its translation: CASSYRGIRETQYF. This chain uses TRBV6-5 with TRBJ2-5, with a weak D call TRBD1 (6 bases). Germline CDR1 is MNHEY and CDR2 is SVGAGI. The CDR3 loop spans 14 amino acids. V was trimmed by 2 bases and J by 4 bases, leaving 11 bases between them.

This clone was detected only once. This sequence joins TRBV20-1 and TRBJ2-2; D uncertain. The CDR3 consists of 11 residues. Germline V gene data show CDR1 as DFQATT and CDR2 as SNEGSKA (reference sequence). Trimming took off 6 bases at V and 8 bases at J, with 10 bases between the two ends. DNA of the CDR3: TGCAGTGCCAGAACCGGGGGGGAGCTGTTTTTT. Amino acids: CSARTGGELFF.

J is TRBJ2-1 and V is TRBV10-3; tentatively, D is TRBD2 (5 bases). The CDR3 sequence is 13 residues long. From germline, CDR1 is ENHRY and CDR2 SYGVKD. The germline V and J ends were trimmed by 7 bases and 4 bases, with 11 bases remaining between them. CDR3: CAIKISGYNEQFF. The CDR3 DNA reads TGTGCCATCAAGATATCGGGGTACAATGAGCAGTTCTTC.

V gene TRBV5-5 combines with J gene TRBJ2-7; 7 bases line up with TRBD1. J was trimmed by 1 base and V by 5 bases; bases with no gene match: 6. This CDR3 is 14 amino acids long. CDR1 is SGHKS and CDR2 is YYEKEE in the germline V gene (reference sequence). CDR3 nucleotide sequence: TGTGCCAGCAGATTCCGGGACAGTTCCTACGAGCAGTACTTC. Amino acid sequence: CASRFRDSSYEQYF.

This sequence joins TRBV10-3 and TRBJ2-7; a weak D match, TRBD1 (6 bases). V was pared by 0 bases and J by 4 bases, with 13 bases between. CDR1 is ENHRY and CDR2 is SYGVKD in the germline V gene. The CDR3 runs 15 residues. CDR3 region: CAISESPGQGYEQYF. The CDR3 coding sequence is TGTGCCATCAGTGAGTCGCCGGGACAAGGTTACGAGCAGTACTTC.

CDR3 sequence: CAWGPRGSSNQPQHF. In nucleotides, the CDR3 is TGTGCCTGGGGGCCCCGGGGAAGTAGCAATCAGCCCCAGCATTTT. The gene calls are TRBV30 and TRBJ1-5; D uncertain. V lost 5 bases and J lost 0, with 14 bases in between. CDR1 is GTSNPN and CDR2 is SVGIG in the germline V gene (reference sequence). This CDR3 has 15 amino acids.

The CDR3 here is CASRGPSGGASPREQFF. The CDR3 region has the DNA TGTGCCAGCAGGGGTCCTAGCGGGGGGGCCTCCCCGCGTGAGCAGTTCTTC. V gene TRBV11-2 combines with J gene TRBJ2-1; 12 positions match TRBD2. CDR1 is SGHAT, CDR2 FQNNGV, per germline. The length of the CDR3 is 17 residues. The V gene end was trimmed by 6 bases and the J gene end by 9 bases; junction bases not matched to a gene: 15.